This T cell receptor (beta chain) appears in the sequencing data of a study of shared clonotypes between healthy human individuals (TCRdb year 2020). The study in broad terms: The cohort included a few men and a couple of women between 18 and 49 years of age. Per donor, three plates each were used for CD4 naive and CD4 memory, two for CD8 naive, and one for CD8 memory. The study deeply sequenced blood TCR repertoires of five healthy adults to estimate repertoire size and the extent of clonotype sharing between individuals. To increase sequencing depth and limit assay-specific biases, TCR repertoire library preparation and sequencing were carried out by different laboratories using diverse techniques. Each donor's leukapheresis produced roughly between roughly 0.9 and 9 billion PBMCs.

V is pared back by 6 bases and J by 4 bases, with 10 bases lying between the germline termini. Measured from the cysteine to the phenylalanine, the CDR3 is 14 residues long. Left in the record is the CDR3 DNA by itself, 42 bases read in frame from the first base. Based on the germline V gene, the CDR1 and CDR2 sequences are SNHLY and FYNNEI. Healthy HIV-negative adults with no recently reported acute infections or vaccinations were included as donors. All donors were Caucasian adults living in Nashville, Tennessee, USA. Magnetic negative selection was used to enrich CD4+ T cells, after which naive cells were positively selected on CD45RA and the negative fraction became the memory subset. Blood was collected by leukapheresis, and PBMCs were isolated by Ficoll-Histopaque density gradient centrifugation and then cryopreserved in liquid nitrogen vapor phase. Purity and quantity of every magnetically sorted T cell population were checked by analytical flow cytometry. From each sorted fraction, genomic DNA was isolated and quantified by UV absorbance on a Nanodrop 2000c.

What the study reported, not specific to this receptor: Sampling was restricted to blood, and TCR repertoires in tissues likely differ from the TCR repertoires found in blood. Naive subsets generally had larger estimated clonotype richness than memory subsets did. Compared with non-shared clonotypes, clonotypes shared by all four sorted-subset donors had higher generation probabilities. The genetic and exposure-history diversity represented was limited by the small number of donors. Based on pairwise subsampling, the degree of clonotype sharing among donors was expected to be affected by sequencing depth. Sharing across a handful of donors was observed for about 5% of naive CD4, about 4% of naive CD8, about 2.3% of memory CD4, and around 0.4% of memory CD8 clonotypes. Incomplete sequencing was indicated by rarefaction of sorted-subset datasets, despite the large sequencing depth.

On this clone: Its antigen is not yet known. One base away there is no much larger clone; base qualities are not given.

Using the deep immunoSEQ assay, multiplex PCR amplified TCR CDR3 regions from genomic DNA. Extracted genomic DNA from each cell subset was spread evenly across all wells of several immunoSEQ 96-well plates, with each plate serving as a replicate. For sorted subsets, each replicate PCR was loaded with 150 to 250 ng genomic DNA, equivalent to 25,000 to 35,000 T cell genomes. Purified libraries were quantified with a Qubit 3.0 fluorometer, sized on a Bioanalyzer 2100, and re-quantified with the KAPA Library Quantification kit. Every immunoSEQ 96-well plate was sequenced on a separate single-read 150-cycle Illumina NextSeq 550 flow cell. For the original study's pipeline: Because the immunoSEQ output held only junctional sequences and lacked quality scores, the filtering could not match the filtering applied to full-length reads. To assign V/J genes and CDR3, sequences were annotated against IMGT germline references using PyIR, a Python wrapper for IgBLAST v1.9. Reads with weak V/J assignments (E-value above 1e-6), missing CDR3, stop codons, out-of-frame junctions, or ambiguous translated residues were removed. V3J clonotypes were defined by identical inferred V gene, J gene, and CDR3 amino acid sequence. Percentage overlap between repertoires was calculated by dividing the number of shared unique clonotypes by the size of the smaller repertoire. RTK rarefaction, the Chao1 estimator, and Recon v2.1 estimates of unobserved clonotypes were used to assess repertoire richness. OLGA was used to compute generation probabilities for all TCRbeta clonotypes that the gDNA method yielded from a handful of donors. TCRdb provides this immuneACCESS table in a form limited to in-frame rearrangements. Some clones are lacking; in checked studies, under half of them reflect an unresolved V gene, and why the rest are absent is not known. V, J and clone size derive from that table, while D and trimming were established from the DNA sequence. Here the sample has about 2.4 million clones; around nine tenths occur a single time. Around 0.14% of the sample rests with the top ten.

The sequence came from a man aged 18 to 30 in good health. The sequencing sample was made of naive CD4+ T cells sorted from blood. The cell subset or site label of this sample denotes: CD45RA+ positively selected. The chain couples TRBV2 to TRBJ1-6, with the D gene not confidently named. The base sequence is TGTGCCAGCAGCTCCGACGGTTATAATTCACCCCTCCACTTT. Translated, this is CASSSDGYNSPLHF.